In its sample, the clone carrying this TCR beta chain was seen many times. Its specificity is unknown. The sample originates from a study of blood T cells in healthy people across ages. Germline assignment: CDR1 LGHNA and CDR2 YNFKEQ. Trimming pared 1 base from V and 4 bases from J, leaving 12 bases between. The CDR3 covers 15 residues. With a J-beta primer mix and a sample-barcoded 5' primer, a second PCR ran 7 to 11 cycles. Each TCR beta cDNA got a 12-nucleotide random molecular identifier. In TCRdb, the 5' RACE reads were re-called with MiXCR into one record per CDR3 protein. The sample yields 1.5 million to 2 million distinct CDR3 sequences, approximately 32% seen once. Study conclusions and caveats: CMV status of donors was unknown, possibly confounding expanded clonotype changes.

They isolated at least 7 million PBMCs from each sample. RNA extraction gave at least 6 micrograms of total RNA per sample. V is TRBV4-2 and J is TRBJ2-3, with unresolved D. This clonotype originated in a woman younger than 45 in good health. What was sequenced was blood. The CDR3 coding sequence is TGTGCCAGCAGCCAAGTCGGACCATCCCCAGATACGCAGTATTTT. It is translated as CASSQVGPSPDTQYF.